This entry is about one T cell receptor beta chain. There are 13 residues in the CDR3. Germline V gene lookup returns CDR1 MNHEY and CDR2 SMNVEV (reference sequence). Trimming cost V 5 bases and J 6 bases, with 13 bases left between them. Methods used by the authors: For nucleated cells, counts were estimated from reference gene primer amplification. Sequencing was performed with immunoSEQ multiplex PCR; in TCRdb, only in-frame clones are kept and a portion is missing. D and trimming come from the DNA, and the V and J calls and clone size come from that table. The data contain 200,000 to 250,000 clones, 85% to 90% of them singletons. This sample was included in a study of blood T cell repertoires in COVID-19. Study in general: Sites across the United States, Italy and Spain contributed samples from acute and convalescent COVID-19. In each case, the material was cDNA or gDNA derived from T cells, B-cell-depleted T cells, or PBMCs.

Followed over time, Seattle patients had been enrolled while infection was active. The specimen sequenced was peripheral blood. The receptor's source is a man in his fifties with COVID-19, enrolled during active disease. The rearrangement joins TRBV27 to TRBJ1-2; D unclear. The CDR3 is CASSHDRSHGYTF. CDR3 nucleotides: TGTGCCAGCAGTCACGATCGAAGCCATGGCTACACCTTC.